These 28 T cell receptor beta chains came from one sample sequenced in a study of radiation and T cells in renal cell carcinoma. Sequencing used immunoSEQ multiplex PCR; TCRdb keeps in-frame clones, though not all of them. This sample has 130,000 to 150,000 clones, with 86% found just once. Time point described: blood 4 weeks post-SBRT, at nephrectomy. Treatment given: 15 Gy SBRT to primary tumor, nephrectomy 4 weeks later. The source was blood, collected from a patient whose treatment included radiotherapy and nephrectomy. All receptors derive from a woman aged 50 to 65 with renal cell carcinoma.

The CDR3, as DNA: TGTGCCAGCAGCGTAGAGGGGGGAAGGGGCGACGAGCAGTACTTC. Its protein product is CASSVEGGRGDEQYF. The chain uses TRBV9 and TRBJ2-7; D is perhaps TRBD1 or TRBD2 (6 bases each). The V end was cut by 0 bases, the J end by 5 bases, with 15 bases between. The germline CDR1 and CDR2 sequences are SGDLS and YYNGEE. The length of the CDR3 is 15 residues.

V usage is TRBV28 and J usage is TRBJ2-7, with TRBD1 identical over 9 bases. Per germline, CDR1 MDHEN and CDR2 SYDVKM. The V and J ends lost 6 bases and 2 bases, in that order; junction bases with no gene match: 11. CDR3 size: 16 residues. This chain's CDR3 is CASRSGPGQGAYEQYF. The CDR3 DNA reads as TGTGCCAGCAGGTCCGGGCCGGGACAGGGAGCCTACGAGCAGTACTTC.

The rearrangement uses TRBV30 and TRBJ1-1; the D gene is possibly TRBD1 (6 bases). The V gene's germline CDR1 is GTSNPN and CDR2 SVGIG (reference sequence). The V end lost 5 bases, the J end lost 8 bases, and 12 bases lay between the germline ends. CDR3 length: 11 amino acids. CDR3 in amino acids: CAWGQTQEAFF. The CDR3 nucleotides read TGTGCCTGGGGACAGACACAAGAAGCTTTCTTT.

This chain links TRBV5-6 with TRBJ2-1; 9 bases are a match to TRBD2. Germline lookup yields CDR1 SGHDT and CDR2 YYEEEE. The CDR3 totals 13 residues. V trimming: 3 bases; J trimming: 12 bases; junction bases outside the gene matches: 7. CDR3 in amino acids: CASSSVELAGQFF. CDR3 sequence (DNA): TGTGCCAGCAGCTCCGTGGAACTAGCGGGGCAGTTCTTC.

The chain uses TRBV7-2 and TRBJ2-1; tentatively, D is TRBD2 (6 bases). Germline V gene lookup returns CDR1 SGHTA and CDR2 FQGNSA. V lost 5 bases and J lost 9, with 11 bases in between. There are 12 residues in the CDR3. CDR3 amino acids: CASSRGLFEQFF. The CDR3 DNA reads TGTGCCAGCAGCCGGGGACTGTTTGAGCAGTTCTTC.

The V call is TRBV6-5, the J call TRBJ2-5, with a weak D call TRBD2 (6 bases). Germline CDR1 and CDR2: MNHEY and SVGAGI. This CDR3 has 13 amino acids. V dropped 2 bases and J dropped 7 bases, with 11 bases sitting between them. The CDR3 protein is CASSYGGEATQYF. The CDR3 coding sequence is TGTGCCAGCAGTTACGGCGGGGAGGCGACCCAGTACTTC.

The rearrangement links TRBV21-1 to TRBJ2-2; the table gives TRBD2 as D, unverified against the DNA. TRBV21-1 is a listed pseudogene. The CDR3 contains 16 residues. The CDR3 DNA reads TGTGCCAGCAGCGAAAGGGGGGAGCGGGATCACGGGGAGCTGTTTTTT. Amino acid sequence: CASSERGERDHGELFF.

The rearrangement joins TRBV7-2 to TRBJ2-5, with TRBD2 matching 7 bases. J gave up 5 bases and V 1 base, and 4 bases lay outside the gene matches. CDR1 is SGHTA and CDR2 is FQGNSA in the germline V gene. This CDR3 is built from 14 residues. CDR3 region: CASSLEWGGETQYF. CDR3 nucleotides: TGTGCCAGCAGCTTAGAGTGGGGGGGGGAGACCCAGTACTTC.

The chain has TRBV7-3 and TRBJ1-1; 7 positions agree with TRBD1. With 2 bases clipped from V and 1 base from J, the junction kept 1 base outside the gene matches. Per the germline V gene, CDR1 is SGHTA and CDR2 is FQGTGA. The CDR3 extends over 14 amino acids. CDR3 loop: CASSLEGANTEAFF. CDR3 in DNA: TGTGCCAGCAGCTTAGAGGGGGCGAACACTGAAGCTTTCTTT.

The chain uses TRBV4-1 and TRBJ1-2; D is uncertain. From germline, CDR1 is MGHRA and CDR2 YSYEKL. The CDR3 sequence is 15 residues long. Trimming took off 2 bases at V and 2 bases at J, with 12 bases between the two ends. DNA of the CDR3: TGCGCCAGCAGCCAACAAATGGGAGGGAACTATGGCTACACCTTC. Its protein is CASSQQMGGNYGYTF.

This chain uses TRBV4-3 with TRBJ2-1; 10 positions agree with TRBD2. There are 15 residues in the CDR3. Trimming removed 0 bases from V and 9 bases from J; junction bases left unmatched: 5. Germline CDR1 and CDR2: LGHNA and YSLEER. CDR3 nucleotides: TGCGCCAGCAGCCAAGACACAGCGGGGGGGATTGAGCAGTTCTTC. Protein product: CASSQDTAGGIEQFF.

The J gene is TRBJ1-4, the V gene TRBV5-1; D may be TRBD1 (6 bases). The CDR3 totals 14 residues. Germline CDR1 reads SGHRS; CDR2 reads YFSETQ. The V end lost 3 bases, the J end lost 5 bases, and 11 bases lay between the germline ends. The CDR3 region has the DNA TGCGCCAGCAGCTCGGACAGTCAGAATGAAAAACTGTTTTTT. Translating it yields CASSSDSQNEKLFF.

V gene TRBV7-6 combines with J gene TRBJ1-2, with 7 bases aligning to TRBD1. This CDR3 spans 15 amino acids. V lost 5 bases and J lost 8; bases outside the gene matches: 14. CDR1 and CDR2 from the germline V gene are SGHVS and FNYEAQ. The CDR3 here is CASSPKTGSPEGYTF. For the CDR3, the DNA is TGTGCCAGCAGCCCTAAGACAGGGTCACCGGAGGGCTACACCTTC.

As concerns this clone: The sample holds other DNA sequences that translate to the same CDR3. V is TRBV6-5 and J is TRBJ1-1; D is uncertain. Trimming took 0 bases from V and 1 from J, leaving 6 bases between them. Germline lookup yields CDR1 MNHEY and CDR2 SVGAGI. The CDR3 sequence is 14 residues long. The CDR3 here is CASSYSGGNTEAFF. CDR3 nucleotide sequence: TGTGCCAGCAGTTACTCGGGCGGGAACACTGAAGCTTTCTTT.

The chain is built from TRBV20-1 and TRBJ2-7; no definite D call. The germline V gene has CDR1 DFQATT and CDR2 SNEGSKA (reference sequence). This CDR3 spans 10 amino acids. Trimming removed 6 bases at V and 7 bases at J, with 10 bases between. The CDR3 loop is CSATRREQYF. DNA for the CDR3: TGCAGTGCGACCAGACGGGAGCAGTACTTC.

The CDR3 loop reads CASSFRQANSPLHF. The CDR3 DNA follows: TGCGCCAGCAGCTTCAGACAGGCTAATTCACCCCTCCACTTT. The chain has TRBV5-1 and TRBJ1-6; TRBD1 might be the D (6 bases). The germline V and J ends were trimmed by 2 bases and 6 bases, with 9 bases remaining between them. The CDR3 is 14 amino acids. Germline assignment: CDR1 SGHRS and CDR2 YFSETQ.

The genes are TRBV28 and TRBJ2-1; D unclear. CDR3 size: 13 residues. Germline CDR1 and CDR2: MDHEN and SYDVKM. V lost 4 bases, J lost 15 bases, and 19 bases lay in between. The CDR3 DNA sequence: TGTGCCAGCAGTTCTTGGACCTTTCCCGTGGCGTTCTTC. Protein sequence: CASSSWTFPVAFF.

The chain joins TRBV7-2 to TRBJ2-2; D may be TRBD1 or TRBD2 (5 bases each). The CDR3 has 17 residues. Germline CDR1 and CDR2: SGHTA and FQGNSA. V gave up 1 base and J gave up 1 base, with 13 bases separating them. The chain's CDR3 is CASSLVWGSGNTGELFF. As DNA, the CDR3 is TGTGCCAGCAGCTTAGTATGGGGGAGCGGGAACACCGGGGAGCTGTTTTTT.

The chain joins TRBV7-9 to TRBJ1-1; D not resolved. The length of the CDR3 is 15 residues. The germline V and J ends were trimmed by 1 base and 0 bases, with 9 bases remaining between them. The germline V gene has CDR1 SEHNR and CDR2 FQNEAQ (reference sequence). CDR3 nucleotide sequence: TGTGCCAGCAGCTTAGATGCAGTAATGAACACTGAAGCTTTCTTT. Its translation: CASSLDAVMNTEAFF. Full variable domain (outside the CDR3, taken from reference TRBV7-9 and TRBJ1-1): DTGVSQNPRHKITKRGQNVTFRCDPISEHNRLYWYRQTLGQGPEFLTYFQNEAQLEKSRLLSDRFSAERPKGSFSTLEIQRTEQGDSAMYLCASSLDAVMNTEAFFGQGTRLTVV.

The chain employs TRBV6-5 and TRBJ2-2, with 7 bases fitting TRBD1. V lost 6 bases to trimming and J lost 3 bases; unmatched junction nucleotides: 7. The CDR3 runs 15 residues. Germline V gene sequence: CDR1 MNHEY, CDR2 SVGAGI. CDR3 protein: CASRAPGQYTGELFF. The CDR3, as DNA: TGTGCCAGCAGGGCACCGGGACAGTACACCGGGGAGCTGTTTTTT.

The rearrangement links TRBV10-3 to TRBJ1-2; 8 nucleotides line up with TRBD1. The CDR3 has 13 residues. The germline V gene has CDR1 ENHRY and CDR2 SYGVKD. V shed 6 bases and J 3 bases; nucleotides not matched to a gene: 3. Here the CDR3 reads CAIRQGGDYGYTF. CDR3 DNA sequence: TGTGCCATCAGACAGGGGGGGGACTATGGCTACACCTTC.

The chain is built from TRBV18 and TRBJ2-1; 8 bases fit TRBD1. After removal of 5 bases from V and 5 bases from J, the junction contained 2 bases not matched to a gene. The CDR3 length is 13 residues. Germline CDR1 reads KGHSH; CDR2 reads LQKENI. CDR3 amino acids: CASSATGDNEQFF. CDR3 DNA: TGTGCCAGCTCAGCGACAGGGGACAATGAGCAGTTCTTC.

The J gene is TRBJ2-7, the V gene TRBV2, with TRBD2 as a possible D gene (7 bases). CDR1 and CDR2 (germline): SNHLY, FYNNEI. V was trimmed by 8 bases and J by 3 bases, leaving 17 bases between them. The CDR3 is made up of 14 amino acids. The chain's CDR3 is CASRVGGHSYEQYF. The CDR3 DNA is TGTGCCAGCCGGGTCGGGGGGCATAGCTACGAGCAGTACTTC.

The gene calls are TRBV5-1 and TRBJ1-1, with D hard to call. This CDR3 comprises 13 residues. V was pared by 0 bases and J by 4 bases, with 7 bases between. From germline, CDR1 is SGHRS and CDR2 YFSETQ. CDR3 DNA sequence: TGCGCCAGCAGCTTGGAGTTGGGCACTGAAGCTTTCTTT. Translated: CASSLELGTEAFF.

The CDR3 DNA reads TGCGCCAGCAGCCCCGGGAGGGGAAGCAATCAGCCCCAGCATTTT. It codes for CASSPGRGSNQPQHF. The chain is built from TRBV4-1 and TRBJ1-5, with D perhaps matching TRBD1 (5 bases). Trimming left V 4 bases short and J 1 base short, with 11 bases between. The germline CDR1 and CDR2 sequences are MGHRA and YSYEKL. This CDR3 contains 15 residues.

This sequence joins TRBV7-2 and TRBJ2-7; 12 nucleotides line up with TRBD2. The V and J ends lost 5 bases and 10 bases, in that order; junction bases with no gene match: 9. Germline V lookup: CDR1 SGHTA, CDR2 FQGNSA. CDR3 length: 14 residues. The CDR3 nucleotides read TGTGCCAGCAGCGGGGGGCAGACTAGCGGGAGACAGTACTTC. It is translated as CASSGGQTSGRQYF.

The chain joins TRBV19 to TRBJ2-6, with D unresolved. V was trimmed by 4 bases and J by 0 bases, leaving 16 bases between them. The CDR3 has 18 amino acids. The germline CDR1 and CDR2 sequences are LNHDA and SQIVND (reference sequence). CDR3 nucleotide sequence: TGTGCCAGTAGTAAGGGTAGGGCAGACCCCTCTGGGGCCAACGTCCTGACTTTC. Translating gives CASSKGRADPSGANVLTF.

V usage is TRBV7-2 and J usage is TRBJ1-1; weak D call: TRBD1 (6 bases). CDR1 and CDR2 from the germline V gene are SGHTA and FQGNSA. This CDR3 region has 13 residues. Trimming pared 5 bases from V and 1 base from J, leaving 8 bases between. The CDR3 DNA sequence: TGTGCCAGCAGCGAAGGGGGGAACACTGAAGCTTTCTTT. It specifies CASSEGGNTEAFF.